These 10 T cell receptor beta chains were sequenced from one sample in a study of breast tumors, draining lymph nodes, adjacent tissues. TCRdb ran MiXCR on the multiplex PCR reads and lists one entry per CDR3 protein. Of about 15,000 distinct CDR3 sequences listed, 40% to 65% are singletons. The sample was tumor-adjacent breast tissue. The receptor source for this set is a female donor with breast cancer. Some clones in this sample may be carry-over from other donors' samples.

The chain combines TRBV29-1 with TRBJ1-5; TRBD1 aligns across 7 bases. Trimming cost V 7 bases and J 4 bases; bases outside gene matches: 7. The length of the CDR3 is 13 residues. From germline, CDR1 is SQVTM and CDR2 ANQGSEA. The CDR3 DNA sequence: TGCAGCGCACGGACAGGAGAAAATCAGCCCCAGCATTTT. It yields the protein CSARTGENQPQHF. Together with reference TRBV29-1 and TRBJ1-5, the CDR3 gives the full variable domain: SAVISQKPSRDICQRGTSLTIQCQVDSQVTMMFWYRQQPGQSLTLIATANQGSEATYESGFVIDKFPISRPNLTFSTLTVSNMSPEDSSIYLCSARTGENQPQHFGDGTRLSIL.

This clonotype was detected once. The chain links TRBV2 to TRBJ1-5; 7 bases are a match to TRBD1. Germline CDR1 is SNHLY and CDR2 is FYNNEI. The CDR3 is 14 residues long. Trimming removed 1 base from V and 6 bases from J; junction bases left unmatched: 3. In DNA, the CDR3 is TGTGCCAGCAGTGAAGGGCAGGGGGGTCAGCCCCAGCATTTT. It codes for CASSEGQGGQPQHF.

The V call is TRBV7-2, the J call TRBJ2-5, with 8 positions matching TRBD1. V lost 2 bases and J lost 2; bases outside the gene matches: 4. This CDR3 comprises 15 residues. Germline lookup yields CDR1 SGHTA and CDR2 FQGNSA. CDR3 residues: CASSLRWDRQETQYF. For the CDR3, the DNA is TGTGCCAGCAGCTTAAGATGGGACAGGCAAGAGACCCAGTACTTC.

This clonotype rates as medium-sized. A read error may account for a junction end that differs from germline. The chain uses TRBV7-3 and TRBJ2-5; TRBD1 aligns across 9 bases. The CDR3 loop spans 14 amino acids. Per germline, CDR1 SGHTA and CDR2 FQGTGA. The CDR3 reads CASSPTGGAGTQYF. CDR3 bases: TGTGCCAGCAGCCCTACAGGGGGCGCCGGGACCCAGTACTTT. Together with reference TRBV7-3 and TRBJ2-5, the CDR3 gives the full variable domain: GAGVSQTPSNKVTEKGKYVELRCDPISGHTALYWYRQSLGQGPEFLIYFQGTGAADDSGLPNDRFFAVRPEGSVSTLKIQRTERGDSAVYLCASSPTGGAGTQYFGPGTRLLVL.

The V and J genes are TRBV12-3 or TRBV12-4 and TRBJ1-6; possible D gene TRBD1, 6 bases. The CDR3 spans 15 residues. The germline V and J ends were trimmed by 5 bases and 6 bases, with 14 bases remaining between them. CDR3 in amino acids: CASSETGTTNSPLHF. The DNA of the CDR3 is TGTGCCAGCAGTGAAACCGGGACAACTAATTCACCCCTCCACTTT.

CDR3 region: CASSQGTTYLPNEQFF. For the CDR3, the DNA is TGTGCCAGCAGCCAGGGGACTACGTACCTCCCCAATGAGCAGTTCTTC. This chain joins TRBV14 and TRBJ2-1; 7 positions match TRBD2. This CDR3 is built from 16 residues. V was clipped by 3 bases and J by 6 bases; unmatched bases: 11. CDR1 and CDR2 from the germline V gene are SGHDN and FVKESK.

The sample holds many counts of this clonotype. The rearrangement links TRBV4-1 to TRBJ2-7; 9 bases line up with TRBD2. V lost 2 bases, J lost 2 bases, and 7 bases stayed unmatched. Germline CDR1 reads MGHRA; CDR2 reads YSYEKL. CDR3 length equals 16 residues. This CDR3 is CASSQPSASGAYEQYF. DNA of the CDR3: TGCGCCAGCAGCCAACCCTCGGCTAGCGGGGCCTACGAGCAGTACTTC.

Remarks on this clonotype: Because the CDR3 is missing its conserved closing phenylalanine or tryptophan, this is likely a read error. The DNA is omitted, as the CDR3 cannot be located on it reliably, and the CDR3 follows TCRdb's listing. The rearrangement joins TRBV7-9 to TRBJ2-3. Both ends counted, the CDR3 spans 15 residues. In germline, CDR1 is SEHNR, CDR2 FQNEAQ (reference sequence). CDR3 residues: CASSLLVTLATPSVR.

For this clonotype: The junction differs from germline at one of its ends, possibly a read error. The chain combines TRBV20-1 with TRBJ1-6; tentative D call: TRBD1 (6 bases). Germline CDR1 DFQATT, CDR2 SNEGSKA (reference sequence). There are 15 residues in the CDR3. CDR3 in amino acids: CSATHDRLGTSPPHF. Written as DNA, the CDR3 is TGCAGTGCTACTCACGACAGGTTGGGTACTTCGCCCCCCCACTTT.

V and J are TRBV11-3 and TRBJ2-7; D gene ambiguous. Per the germline V gene, CDR1 is SGHNT and CDR2 is YENEEA. V was shortened by 2 bases and J by 6 bases, with 11 bases between the two germline ends. The CDR3 runs 13 residues. CDR3 in DNA: TGTGCCAGCAGCTTAAACCTTCTGGGCGAGCAGTACTTC. Translating it yields CASSLNLLGEQYF.